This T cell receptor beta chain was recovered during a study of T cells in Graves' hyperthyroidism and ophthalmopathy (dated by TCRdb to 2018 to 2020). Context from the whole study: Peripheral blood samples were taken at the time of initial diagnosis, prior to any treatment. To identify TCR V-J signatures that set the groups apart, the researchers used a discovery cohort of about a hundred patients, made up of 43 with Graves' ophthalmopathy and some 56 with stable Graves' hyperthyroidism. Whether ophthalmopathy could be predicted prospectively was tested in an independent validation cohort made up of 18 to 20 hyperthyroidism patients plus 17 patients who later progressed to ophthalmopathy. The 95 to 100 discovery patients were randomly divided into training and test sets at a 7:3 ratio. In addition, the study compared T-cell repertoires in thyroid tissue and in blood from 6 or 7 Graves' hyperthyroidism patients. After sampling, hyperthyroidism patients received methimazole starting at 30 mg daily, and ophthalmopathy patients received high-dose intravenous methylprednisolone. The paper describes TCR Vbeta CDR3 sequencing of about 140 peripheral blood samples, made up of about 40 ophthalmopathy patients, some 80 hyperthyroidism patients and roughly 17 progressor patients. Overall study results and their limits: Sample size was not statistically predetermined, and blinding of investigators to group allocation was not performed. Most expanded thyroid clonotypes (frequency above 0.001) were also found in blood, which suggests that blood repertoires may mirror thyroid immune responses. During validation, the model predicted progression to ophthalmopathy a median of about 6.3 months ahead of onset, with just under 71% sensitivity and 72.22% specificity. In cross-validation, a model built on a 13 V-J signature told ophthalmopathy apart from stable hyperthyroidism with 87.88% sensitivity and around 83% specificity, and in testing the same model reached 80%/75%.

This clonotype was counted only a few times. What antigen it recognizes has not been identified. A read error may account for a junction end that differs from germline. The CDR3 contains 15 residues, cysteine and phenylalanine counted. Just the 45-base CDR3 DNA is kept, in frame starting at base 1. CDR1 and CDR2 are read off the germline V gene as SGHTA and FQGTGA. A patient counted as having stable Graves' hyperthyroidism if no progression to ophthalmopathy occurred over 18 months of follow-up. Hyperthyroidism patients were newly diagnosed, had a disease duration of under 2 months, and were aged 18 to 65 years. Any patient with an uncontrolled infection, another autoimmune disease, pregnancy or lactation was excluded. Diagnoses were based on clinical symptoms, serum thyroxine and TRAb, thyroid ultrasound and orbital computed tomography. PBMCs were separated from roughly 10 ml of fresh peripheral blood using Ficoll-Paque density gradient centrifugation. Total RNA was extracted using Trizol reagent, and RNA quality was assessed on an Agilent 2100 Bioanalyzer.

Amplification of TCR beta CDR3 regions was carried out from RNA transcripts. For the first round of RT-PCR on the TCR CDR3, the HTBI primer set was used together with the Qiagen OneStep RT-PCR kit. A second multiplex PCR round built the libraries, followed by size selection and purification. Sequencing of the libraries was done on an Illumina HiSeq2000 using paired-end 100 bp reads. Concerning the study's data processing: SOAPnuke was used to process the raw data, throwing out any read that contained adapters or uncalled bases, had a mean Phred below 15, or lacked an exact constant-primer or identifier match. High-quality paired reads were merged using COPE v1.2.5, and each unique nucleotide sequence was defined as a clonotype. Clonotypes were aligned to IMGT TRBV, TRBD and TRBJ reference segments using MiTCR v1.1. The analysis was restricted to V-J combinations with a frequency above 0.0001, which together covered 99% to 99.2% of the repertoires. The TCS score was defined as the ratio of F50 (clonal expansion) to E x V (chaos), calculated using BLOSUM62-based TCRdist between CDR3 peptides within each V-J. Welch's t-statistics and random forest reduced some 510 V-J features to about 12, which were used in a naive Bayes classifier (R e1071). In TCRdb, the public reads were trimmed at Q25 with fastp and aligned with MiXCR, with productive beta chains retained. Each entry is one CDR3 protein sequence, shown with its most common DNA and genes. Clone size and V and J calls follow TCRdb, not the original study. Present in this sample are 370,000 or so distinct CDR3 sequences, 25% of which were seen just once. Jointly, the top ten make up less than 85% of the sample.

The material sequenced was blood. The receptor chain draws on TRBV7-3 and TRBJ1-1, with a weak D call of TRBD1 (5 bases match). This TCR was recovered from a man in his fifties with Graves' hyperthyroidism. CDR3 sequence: CASSFLGGEGTEALF. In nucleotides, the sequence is TGTGCCAGCAGCTTCCTCGGGGGGGAGGGCACTGAAGCTCTCTTT.